This TCR beta chain was found in a study of T cell responses to AZD1222 COVID-19 vaccine. At the level of the study: Second-dose intervals of approximately 4 or approximately 12 weeks were pooled.

The V gene lost 4 bases and the J gene lost 10 bases, with 13 bases spanning the gap. The germline CDR1 and CDR2 sequences are LNHDA and SQIVND (reference sequence). The CDR3 has 12 amino acids. As regards this clone: The antigen is unknown.

Broader study findings: There were mostly white British donors and more females than males, and clonal diversity was possibly underestimated. Sampled repertoires all dated from after the peak T cell response.

Clones were read by immunoSEQ multiplex PCR, and TCRdb kept only the in-frame ones, dropping some. The repertoire holds some 120,000 clones, with roughly 89% as singletons. The origin of this receptor is an adult in good health. The sample consisted of peripheral blood, taken on day 0 of AZD1222 vaccination. This chain links TRBV19 with TRBJ1-1, with D perhaps matching TRBD1 (5 bases). CDR3 nucleotides: TGTGCCAGTAGTACGGGACCTTTTGGAGCTTTCTTT. Translation gives CASSTGPFGAFF.